The entry that follows covers one TCR beta chain sequence. This specimen comes from a study of cytomegalovirus exposure and HLA in healthy donors. PCR employed 60 Vbeta and 13 Jbeta primers. Produced via immunoSEQ multiplex PCR; TCRdb's table is partial and in-frame only. The sample lists fewer than 100,000 clones, around 73% occurring once. The trim removed 5 bases at V and 2 bases at J, leaving 4 bases unmatched. This CDR3 region has 14 residues. Per germline, CDR1 MNHNS and CDR2 SASEGT. Source material: PBMCs. This sequence originates from a woman aged 40 to 50 in good health and CMV-seropositive. V is TRBV6-1 and J is TRBJ2-5, with 8 nucleotides matching TRBD1. This CDR3 reads CASSLRTGQETQYF. The CDR3 DNA reads as TGTGCCAGCAGTCTCCGGACAGGGCAAGAGACCCAGTACTTC.